A selection of T cell receptor beta chains follows, all from one sample in a study of T cell changes during pregnancy in multiple sclerosis. Only in-frame clones appear in the TCRdb table, and some are missing; sequencing was by immunoSEQ multiplex PCR. Among about 98,000 clones listed, roughly 94% were seen once. This material consisted of peripheral blood, taken after pregnancy. Receptors were obtained from a female donor in good health, enrolled as a control in a pregnancy study. CDR3s include the opening cysteine and the closing phenylalanine or tryptophan. The D gene is left open where the match is weak. Size is omitted from some rows. Given values are once, few, many or a class for expanded clones.

D gene: TRBD1
clone size: NA
V gene: TRBV30
J gene: TRBJ2-7
CDR3 DNA: TGTGCCTGGACGCCGGGACAGGGCTACGAGCAGTACTTC
CDR3 protein: CAWTPGQGYEQYF

D gene: NA
clone size: NA
V gene: TRBV7-2
J gene: TRBJ2-7
CDR3 DNA: TGTGCCAGCAGCTTTGCAGGGTCCTACGAGCAGTACTTC
CDR3 protein: CASSFAGSYEQYF

D gene: NA
clone size: NA
V gene: TRBV10-3
J gene: TRBJ1-2
CDR3 DNA: TGTGCCATCAGTGAGCTCGGACAAACTGGCTACACCTTC
CDR3 protein: CAISELGQTGYTF

D gene: TRBD1
clone size: NA
V gene: TRBV12-5
J gene: TRBJ1-6
CDR3 DNA: TGTGCTAGTGGTTTGGACCACAGGGGTGATTCACCCCTCCACTTT
CDR3 protein: CASGLDHRGDSPLHF

D gene: NA
clone size: NA
V gene: TRBV28
J gene: TRBJ2-7
CDR3 DNA: TGTGCCAGCAGCCGGGTCCCCTCCTACGAGCAGTACTTC
CDR3 protein: CASSRVPSYEQYF

D gene: TRBD1
clone size: NA
V gene: TRBV11-2
J gene: TRBJ1-2
CDR3 DNA: TGTGCCAGCAGCTTAGCCCCGACAGGGTCGAGTCCCTATGGCTACACCTTC
CDR3 protein: CASSLAPTGSSPYGYTF

D gene: NA
clone size: NA
V gene: TRBV10-2
J gene: TRBJ2-2
CDR3 DNA: TGCGCCAGCTCCGTCACAGGAAACACCGGGGAGCTGTTTTTT
CDR3 protein: CASSVTGNTGELFF

D gene: NA
clone size: once
V gene: TRBV9
J gene: TRBJ2-5
CDR3 DNA: TGTGCCAGCAGCCCGGCCATCTTGACTCAAGAGACCCAGTACTTC
CDR3 protein: CASSPAILTQETQYF

D gene: NA
clone size: NA
V gene: TRBV30
J gene: TRBJ2-1
CDR3 DNA: TGTGCCTGGAGTGCCCGGACACTACGCAATGAGCAGTTCTTC
CDR3 protein: CAWSARTLRNEQFF

D gene: NA
clone size: few
V gene: TRBV7-9
J gene: TRBJ1-1
CDR3 DNA: TGTGCCAGCAGCCACAGGGACAAGCCAGGCACTGAAGCTTTCTTT
CDR3 protein: CASSHRDKPGTEAFF

D gene: NA
clone size: NA
V gene: TRBV19
J gene: TRBJ1-1
CDR3 DNA: TGTGCCAGTAGTGTCCGGGGCACTGAAGCTTTCTTT
CDR3 protein: CASSVRGTEAFF

D gene: NA
clone size: NA
V gene: TRBV6-5
J gene: TRBJ2-7
CDR3 DNA: TGTGCCAGCAGTTCCCGCAGGCTGGGTGTCTACGAGCAGTACTTC
CDR3 protein: CASSSRRLGVYEQYF

D gene: NA
clone size: NA
V gene: TRBV7-9
J gene: TRBJ1-6
CDR3 DNA: TGTGCCAGCAGCTTTGACAGTGATAATTCACCCCTCCACTTT
CDR3 protein: CASSFDSDNSPLHF

D gene: NA
clone size: NA
V gene: TRBV19
J gene: TRBJ2-1
CDR3 DNA: TGTGCCAGTAGTATAGTTAGCGGTCGGAGCTCCTACAATGAGCAGTTCTTC
CDR3 protein: CASSIVSGRSSYNEQFF

D gene: TRBD1
clone size: NA
V gene: TRBV6-6
J gene: TRBJ2-7
CDR3 DNA: TGTGCCAGCAGGCGGGGCGGACAGGGCTCCTACGAGCAGTACTTC
CDR3 protein: CASRRGGQGSYEQYF

D gene: NA
clone size: NA
V gene: TRBV19
J gene: TRBJ2-7
CDR3 DNA: TGTGCCAGTAGTATTGGGCTTGGCTCCTACGAGCAGTACTTC
CDR3 protein: CASSIGLGSYEQYF

D gene: NA
clone size: NA
V gene: TRBV5-4
J gene: TRBJ2-1
CDR3 DNA: TGTGCCAGCAGCGCCCGACAGGCCTACAATGAGCAGTTCTTC
CDR3 protein: CASSARQAYNEQFF

D gene: NA
clone size: NA
V gene: TRBV7-9
J gene: TRBJ2-7
CDR3 DNA: TGTGCCAGCAGCGTTTCGGGTTTCTACGAGCAGTACTTC
CDR3 protein: CASSVSGFYEQYF

D gene: TRBD2
clone size: NA
V gene: TRBV28
J gene: TRBJ2-7
CDR3 DNA: TGTGCCAGCGCTTTGGGTGGCGGGAGCCGCGACGAGCAGTACTTC
CDR3 protein: CASALGGGSRDEQYF

D gene: TRBD2
clone size: NA
V gene: TRBV27
J gene: TRBJ2-1
CDR3 DNA: TGTGCCAGCAGTCCGCTAGCGGGAATTTACAATGAGCAGTTCTTC
CDR3 protein: CASSPLAGIYNEQFF

D gene: TRBD2
clone size: NA
V gene: TRBV10-2
J gene: TRBJ2-1
CDR3 DNA: TGCGCCAGCAGTTACTCGGGGACTAGTGGTAATGAGCAGTTCTTC
CDR3 protein: CASSYSGTSGNEQFF

D gene: NA
clone size: NA
V gene: TRBV30
J gene: TRBJ1-1
CDR3 DNA: TGTGCCTGGAGCGGAGGGACCCTGAACACTGAAGCTTTCTTT
CDR3 protein: CAWSGGTLNTEAFF

D gene: NA
clone size: once
V gene: TRBV7-2
J gene: TRBJ2-7
CDR3 DNA: TGTGCCAGCAGCGAAGAACCAGTTTCCTACGAGCAGTACTTC
CDR3 protein: CASSEEPVSYEQYF

D gene: TRBD1
clone size: NA
V gene: TRBV7-9
J gene: TRBJ1-6
CDR3 DNA: TGTGCCAGCAGCCCCATCCTCGGGACAGCTGGTTCACCCCTCCACTTT
CDR3 protein: CASSPILGTAGSPLHF

D gene: TRBD2
clone size: NA
V gene: TRBV5-4
J gene: TRBJ2-5
CDR3 DNA: TGTGCCAGCAGCTTGGCCCCGGGGGGCCAAGAGACCCAGTACTTC
CDR3 protein: CASSLAPGGQETQYF

D gene: NA
clone size: NA
V gene: TRBV28
J gene: TRBJ2-5
CDR3 DNA: TGTGCCAGCAGCACAGGGTTCCAAGAGACCCAGTACTTC
CDR3 protein: CASSTGFQETQYF

D gene: NA
clone size: NA
V gene: TRBV2
J gene: TRBJ2-2
CDR3 DNA: TGTGCCAGCAGTGACGAGCCTAGGGGCACCGGGGAGCTGTTTTTT
CDR3 protein: CASSDEPRGTGELFF

D gene: NA
clone size: once
V gene: TRBV7-8
J gene: TRBJ1-5
CDR3 DNA: TGTGCCGTGGGGGGGTCGAGCAATCAGCCCCAGCATTTT
CDR3 protein: CAVGGSSNQPQHF

D gene: TRBD2
clone size: once
V gene: TRBV5-6
J gene: TRBJ2-7
CDR3 DNA: TGTGCCAGCAGCTTTTGGACTAGCGGGGACCTCTCCTACGAGCAGTACTTC
CDR3 protein: CASSFWTSGDLSYEQYF

D gene: TRBD2
clone size: NA
V gene: TRBV11-2
J gene: TRBJ2-3
CDR3 DNA: TGTGCCAGCAGCTTAAAACTGGGGGGGACCACAGATACGCAGTATTTT
CDR3 protein: CASSLKLGGTTDTQYF

D gene: TRBD1
clone size: NA
V gene: TRBV25-1
J gene: TRBJ1-1
CDR3 DNA: TGTGCCAGCAGATCCGGGACAGGGGGCCCTGAAGCTTTCTTT
CDR3 protein: CASRSGTGGPEAFF

D gene: NA
clone size: once
V gene: TRBV19
J gene: TRBJ2-4
CDR3 DNA: TGTGCCAGTAGTATTCGTACGGAGAGCGGCCTCATAGCCAAAAACATTCAGTACTTC
CDR3 protein: CASSIRTESGLIAKNIQYF

D gene: TRBD1
clone size: once
V gene: TRBV10-3
J gene: TRBJ1-5
CDR3 DNA: TGTGCCATCAGTGAATTGGGACAGGGCAATCAGCCCCAGCATTTT
CDR3 protein: CAISELGQGNQPQHF

D gene: TRBD2
clone size: NA
V gene: TRBV29-1
J gene: TRBJ2-1
CDR3 DNA: TGCAGCGTTGGAATCCTAGCGGGGGACTACAATGAGCAGTTCTTC
CDR3 protein: CSVGILAGDYNEQFF

D gene: TRBD1
clone size: NA
V gene: TRBV2
J gene: TRBJ1-2
CDR3 DNA: TGTGCCTCCTTCGGACAGGGTTTTTATGGCTACACCTTC
CDR3 protein: CASFGQGFYGYTF

D gene: TRBD2
clone size: NA
V gene: TRBV6-5
J gene: TRBJ2-5
CDR3 DNA: TGTGCCAGCAGTTACAACGGGGGGGGGCCGGAGACCCAGTACTTC
CDR3 protein: CASSYNGGGPETQYF

D gene: NA
clone size: NA
V gene: TRBV7-2
J gene: TRBJ1-4
CDR3 DNA: TGTGCCAGCAGCCGAGTTGCAACTAATGAAAAACTGTTTTTT
CDR3 protein: CASSRVATNEKLFF

D gene: TRBD1
clone size: NA
V gene: TRBV6-4
J gene: TRBJ2-1
CDR3 DNA: TGTGCCAGCAGTGACAGACTGACAGGGGGCAATGAGCAGTTCTTC
CDR3 protein: CASSDRLTGGNEQFF

D gene: TRBD2
clone size: NA
V gene: TRBV9
J gene: TRBJ2-7
CDR3 DNA: TGTGCCAGCAGCGATAGCGGGAGTAGCTACGAGCAGTACTTC
CDR3 protein: CASSDSGSSYEQYF

D gene: NA
clone size: NA
V gene: TRBV18
J gene: TRBJ2-7
CDR3 DNA: TGTGCCAGCTCACTAACAACCGGGTCAACCTACGAGCAGTACTTC
CDR3 protein: CASSLTTGSTYEQYF

D gene: NA
clone size: NA
V gene: TRBV28
J gene: TRBJ2-1
CDR3 DNA: TGTGCCAGCAGTCAACAGAGTTCCAATGAGCAGTTCTTC
CDR3 protein: CASSQQSSNEQFF

D gene: TRBD1
clone size: NA
V gene: TRBV2
J gene: TRBJ1-1
CDR3 DNA: TGTGCCAGCAGTTCGCTCCGGGACAGGGCTGGTGAAGCTTTCTTT
CDR3 protein: CASSSLRDRAGEAFF

D gene: TRBD1
clone size: once
V gene: TRBV7-2
J gene: TRBJ1-4
CDR3 DNA: TGTGCCAGCAGCTTAGGGGGGACAGGGATTTATTCTAATGAAAAACTGTTTTTT
CDR3 protein: CASSLGGTGIYSNEKLFF

D gene: NA
clone size: NA
V gene: TRBV4-1
J gene: TRBJ2-2
CDR3 DNA: TGCGCCAGCAGCCAAGATCAAGCTGCCGGGGAGCTGTTTTTT
CDR3 protein: CASSQDQAAGELFF

D gene: NA
clone size: NA
V gene: TRBV4-2
J gene: TRBJ2-7
CDR3 DNA: TGTGCCAGCAGCCAAGACGCGGGAATTCAATACGAGCAGTACTTC
CDR3 protein: CASSQDAGIQYEQYF

D gene: TRBD1
clone size: NA
V gene: TRBV27
J gene: TRBJ1-5
CDR3 DNA: TGTGCCAGCAGTTCCGGACAGGGCCTGAATCAGCCCCAGCATTTT
CDR3 protein: CASSSGQGLNQPQHF

D gene: NA
clone size: NA
V gene: TRBV7-3
J gene: TRBJ1-2
CDR3 DNA: TGTGCCAGCAGGGACGGGATGGGGGGTGGCTACACCTTC
CDR3 protein: CASRDGMGGGYTF

D gene: TRBD2
clone size: NA
V gene: TRBV29-1
J gene: TRBJ2-1
CDR3 DNA: TGCAGCGTTGAAGGATCCTATGGACTAGCGGGAGGGAGCTCCTACAATGAGCAGTTCTTC
CDR3 protein: CSVEGSYGLAGGSSYNEQFF

D gene: TRBD1
clone size: NA
V gene: TRBV6-6
J gene: TRBJ1-2
CDR3 DNA: TGTGCCAGCTCCTACCTACCTACAGGGGGCTACGGCTACACCTTC
CDR3 protein: CASSYLPTGGYGYTF

D gene: TRBD2
clone size: once
V gene: TRBV30
J gene: TRBJ2-7
CDR3 DNA: TGTGCCTGGAGTGTAGGGACTAGCGGGGGGCGAAGCTCCTACGAGCAGTACTTC
CDR3 protein: CAWSVGTSGGRSSYEQYF